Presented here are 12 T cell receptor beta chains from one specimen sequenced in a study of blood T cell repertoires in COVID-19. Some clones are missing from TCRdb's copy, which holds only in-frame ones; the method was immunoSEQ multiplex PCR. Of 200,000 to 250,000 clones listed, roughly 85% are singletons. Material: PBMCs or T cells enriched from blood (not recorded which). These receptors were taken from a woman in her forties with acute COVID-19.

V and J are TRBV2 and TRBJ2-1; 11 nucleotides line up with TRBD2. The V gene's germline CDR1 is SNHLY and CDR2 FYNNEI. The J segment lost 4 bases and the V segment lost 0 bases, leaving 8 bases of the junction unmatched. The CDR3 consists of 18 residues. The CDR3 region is CASSEALQGLAVYNEQFF. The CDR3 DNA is TGTGCCAGCAGTGAAGCGCTTCAGGGACTAGCGGTGTACAATGAGCAGTTCTTC.

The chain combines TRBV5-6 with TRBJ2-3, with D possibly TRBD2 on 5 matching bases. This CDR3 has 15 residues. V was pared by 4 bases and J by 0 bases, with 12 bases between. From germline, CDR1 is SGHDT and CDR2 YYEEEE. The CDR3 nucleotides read TGTGCCAGCAGCGTACTGAGCGGAAGCACAGATACGCAGTATTTT. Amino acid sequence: CASSVLSGSTDTQYF. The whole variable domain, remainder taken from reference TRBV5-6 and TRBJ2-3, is DAGVTQSPTHLIKTRGQQVTLRCSPKSGHDTVSWYQQALGQGPQFIFQYYEEEERQRGNFPDRFSGHQFPNYSSELNVNALLLGDSALYLCASSVLSGSTDTQYFGPGTRLTVL.

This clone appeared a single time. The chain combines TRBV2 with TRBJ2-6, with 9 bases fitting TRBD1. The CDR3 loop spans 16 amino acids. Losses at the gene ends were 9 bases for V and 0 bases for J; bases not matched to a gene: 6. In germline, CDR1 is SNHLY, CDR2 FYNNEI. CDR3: CARTGTGSSGANVLTF. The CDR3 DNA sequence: TGTGCCAGGACCGGGACAGGGAGCTCTGGGGCCAACGTCCTGACTTTC.

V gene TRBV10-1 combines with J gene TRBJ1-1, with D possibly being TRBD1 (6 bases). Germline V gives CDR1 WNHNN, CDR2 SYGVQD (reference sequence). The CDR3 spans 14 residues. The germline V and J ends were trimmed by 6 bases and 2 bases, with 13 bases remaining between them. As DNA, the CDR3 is TGCGCCAGCAGGGGCCCGGGACAAAACACTGAAGCTTTCTTT. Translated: CASRGPGQNTEAFF.

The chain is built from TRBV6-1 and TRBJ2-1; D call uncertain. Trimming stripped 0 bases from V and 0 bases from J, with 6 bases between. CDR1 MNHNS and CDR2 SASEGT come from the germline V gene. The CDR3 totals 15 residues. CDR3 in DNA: TGTGCCAGCAGTGAAGCGGTCTACTCCTACAATGAGCAGTTCTTC. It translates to CASSEAVYSYNEQFF.

The CDR3: CATSRDRGLGAFF. Here the CDR3 DNA reads TGTGCCACCAGCAGGGACAGGGGGCTAGGAGCTTTCTTT. J is TRBJ1-1 and V is TRBV15, with 11 bases fitting TRBD1. V gave up 3 bases and J gave up 10 bases; unmatched junction bases: 4. The CDR3 runs to 13 residues. The germline V gene encodes CDR1 LNHNV and CDR2 YYDKDF (reference sequence). Full variable domain (rest looked up from reference TRBV15 and TRBJ1-1): DAMVIQNPRYQVTQFGKPVTLSCSQTLNHNVMYWYQQKSSQAPKLLFHYYDKDFNNEADTPDNFQSRRPNTSFCFLDIRSPGLGDTAMYLCATSRDRGLGAFFGQGTRLTVV.

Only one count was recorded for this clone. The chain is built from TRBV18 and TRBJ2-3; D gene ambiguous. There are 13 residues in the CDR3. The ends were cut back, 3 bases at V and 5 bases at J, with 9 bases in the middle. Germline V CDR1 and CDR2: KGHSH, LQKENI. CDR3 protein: CASSPGPVDTQYF. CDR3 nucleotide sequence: TGTGCCAGCTCACCTGGGCCGGTAGATACGCAGTATTTT. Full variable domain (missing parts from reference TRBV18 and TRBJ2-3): NAGVMQNPRHLVRRRGQEARLRCSPMKGHSHVYWYRQLPEEGLKFMVYLQKENIIDESGMPKERFSAEFPKEGPSILRIQQVVRGDSAAYFCASSPGPVDTQYFGPGTRLTVL.

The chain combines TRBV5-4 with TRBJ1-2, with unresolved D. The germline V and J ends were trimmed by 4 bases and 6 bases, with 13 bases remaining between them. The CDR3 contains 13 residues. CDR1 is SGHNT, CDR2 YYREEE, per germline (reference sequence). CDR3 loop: CASSRVQFDGYTF. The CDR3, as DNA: TGTGCCAGCAGCCGGGTGCAATTCGATGGCTACACCTTC.

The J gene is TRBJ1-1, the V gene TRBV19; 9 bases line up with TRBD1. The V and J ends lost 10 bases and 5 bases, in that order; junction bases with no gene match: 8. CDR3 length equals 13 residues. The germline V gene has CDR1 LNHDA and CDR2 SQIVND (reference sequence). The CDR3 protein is CATTDRGDTEAFF. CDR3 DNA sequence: TGTGCCACCACGGACAGGGGAGATACTGAAGCTTTCTTT.

The CDR3 DNA reads as TGTGCCAGTGCGGGGTCGAGCTCCTATAATTCACCCCTCCACTTT. This encodes CASAGSSSYNSPLHF. The rearrangement uses TRBV9 and TRBJ1-6; no clear D gene. CDR3 size: 15 residues. Germline V CDR1 and CDR2: SGDLS, YYNGEE. V lost 8 bases and J 0 bases, leaving 12 bases between the germline ends.

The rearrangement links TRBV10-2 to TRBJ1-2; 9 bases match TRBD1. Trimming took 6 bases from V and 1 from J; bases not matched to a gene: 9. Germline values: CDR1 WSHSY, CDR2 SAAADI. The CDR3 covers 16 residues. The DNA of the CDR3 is TGCGCCAGCAGGGGAGTGGGACAGGGTCTTAACTATGGCTACACCTTC. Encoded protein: CASRGVGQGLNYGYTF.

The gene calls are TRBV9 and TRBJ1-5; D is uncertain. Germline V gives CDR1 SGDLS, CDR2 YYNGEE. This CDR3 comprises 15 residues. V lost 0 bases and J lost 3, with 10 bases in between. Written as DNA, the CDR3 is TGTGCCAGCAGCGTAGGGCAGAAGTTCAATCAGCCCCAGCATTTT. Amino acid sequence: CASSVGQKFNQPQHF. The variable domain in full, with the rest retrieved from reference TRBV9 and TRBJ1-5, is DSGVTQTPKHLITATGQRVTLRCSPRSGDLSVYWYQQSLDQGLQFLIQYYNGEERAKGNILERFSAQQFPDLHSELNLSSLELGDSALYFCASSVGQKFNQPQHFGDGTRLSIL.